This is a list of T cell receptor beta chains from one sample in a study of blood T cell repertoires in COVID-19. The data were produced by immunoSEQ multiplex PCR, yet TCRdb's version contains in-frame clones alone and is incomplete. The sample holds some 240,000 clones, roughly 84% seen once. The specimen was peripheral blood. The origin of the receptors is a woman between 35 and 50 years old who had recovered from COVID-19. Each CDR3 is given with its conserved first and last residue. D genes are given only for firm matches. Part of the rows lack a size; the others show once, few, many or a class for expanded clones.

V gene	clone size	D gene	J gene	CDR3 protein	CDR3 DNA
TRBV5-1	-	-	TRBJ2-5	CASSLGADASGTQYF	TGCGCCAGCAGCCTTGGCGCAGACGCCTCGGGGACCCAGTACTTC
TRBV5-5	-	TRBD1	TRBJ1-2	CASSWTGNYGYTF	TGTGCCAGCAGCTGGACAGGGAACTATGGCTACACCTTC
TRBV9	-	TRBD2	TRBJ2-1	CASSAGGGGPYNEQFF	TGTGCCAGCAGCGCCGGCGGCGGGGGGCCCTACAATGAGCAGTTCTTC
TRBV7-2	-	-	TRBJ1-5	CASSLTGISNQPQHF	TGTGCCAGCAGCTTAACGGGGATTAGCAATCAGCCCCAGCATTTT
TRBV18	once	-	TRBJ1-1	CASSPLEMFGAFF	TGTGCCAGCTCACCACTGGAGATGTTCGGAGCTTTCTTT
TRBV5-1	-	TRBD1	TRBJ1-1	CASSFTGDRNTEAFF	TGCGCCAGCAGCTTCACAGGGGACCGTAACACTGAAGCTTTCTTT
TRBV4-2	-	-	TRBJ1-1	CASSPRPDWTEAFF	TGTGCCAGCAGCCCCAGACCCGACTGGACTGAAGCTTTCTTT
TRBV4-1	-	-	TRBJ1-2	CASSLGPVWSDGYTF	TGCGCCAGCAGCCTTGGGCCTGTATGGTCCGATGGCTACACCTTC
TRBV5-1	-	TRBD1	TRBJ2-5	CASSLARGETQYF	TGCGCCAGCAGCTTGGCCAGGGGGGAGACCCAGTACTTC
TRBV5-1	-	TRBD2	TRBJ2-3	CASSLASASGGTDTQYF	TGCGCCAGCAGCTTGGCCTCGGCTAGCGGGGGAACAGATACGCAGTATTTT
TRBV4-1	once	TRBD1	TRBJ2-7	CASSLQQGDYEQYF	TGCGCCAGCAGCCTTCAGCAGGGGGATTACGAGCAGTACTTC
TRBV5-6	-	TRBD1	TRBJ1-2	CASSWEPGQGLGYTF	TGTGCCAGCAGCTGGGAACCGGGACAGGGACTCGGCTACACCTTC
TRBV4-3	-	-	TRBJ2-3	CASSQVLLDSDTQYF	TGCGCCAGCAGCCAAGTACTACTAGATTCAGATACGCAGTATTTT
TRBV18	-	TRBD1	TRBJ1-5	CASSLYLGTGNMYQPQHF	TGTGCCAGCTCATTATATCTCGGGACAGGGAATATGTATCAGCCCCAGCATTTT
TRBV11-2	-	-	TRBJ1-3	CASSSRSRRTGNTIYF	TGTGCCAGCAGCTCCCGATCCCGGAGAACTGGAAACACCATATATTTT
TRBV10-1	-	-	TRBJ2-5	CASKAEETQYF	TGCGCCAGCAAGGCGGAGGAGACCCAGTACTTC
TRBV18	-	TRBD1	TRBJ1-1	CASSYDRDTEAFF	TGTGCCAGCTCATATGACAGGGACACTGAAGCTTTCTTT
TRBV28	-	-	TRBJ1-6	CASTAASYNSPLHF	TGTGCCAGCACCGCGGCTTCCTATAATTCACCCCTCCACTTT
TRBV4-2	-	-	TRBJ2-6	CASSQGRAYGKAVNSGANVLTF	TGTGCCAGCAGCCAAGGCAGGGCTTATGGGAAGGCCGTAAACTCTGGGGCCAACGTCCTGACTTTC
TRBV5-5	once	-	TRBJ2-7	CASSLSGPYEQYF	TGTGCCAGCAGCTTGAGCGGCCCCTACGAGCAGTACTTC
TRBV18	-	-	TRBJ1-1	CASSPQGVTEAFF	TGTGCCAGCTCACCACAGGGGGTAACTGAAGCTTTCTTT
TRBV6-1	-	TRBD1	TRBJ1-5	CASSEMTGWSNQPQHF	TGTGCCAGCAGTGAAATGACAGGGTGGAGCAATCAGCCCCAGCATTTT
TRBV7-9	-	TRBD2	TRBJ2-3	CASSVTSGGVGDTQYF	TGTGCCAGCAGCGTTACTAGCGGGGGAGTCGGGGATACGCAGTATTTT
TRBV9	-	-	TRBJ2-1	CASSVAGHPENEQFF	TGTGCCAGCAGCGTAGCTGGGCACCCAGAGAATGAGCAGTTCTTC
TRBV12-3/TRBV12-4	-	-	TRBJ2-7	CASSFGNPYEQYF	TGTGCCAGCAGTTTCGGGAACCCCTACGAGCAGTACTTC
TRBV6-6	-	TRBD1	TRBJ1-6	CASSYATGGNSPLHF	TGTGCCAGCAGTTACGCGACAGGGGGAAATTCACCCCTCCACTTT
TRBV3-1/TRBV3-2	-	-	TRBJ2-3	CASSPAGHTQYF	TGTGCCAGCAGCCCAGCAGGGCATACGCAGTATTTT
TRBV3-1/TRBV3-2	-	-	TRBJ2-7	CASSQGLGAAPYEQYF	TGTGCCAGCAGCCAAGGTCTTGGAGCTGCACCCTACGAGCAGTACTTC
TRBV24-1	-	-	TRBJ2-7	CATSDMSRPYEQYF	TGTGCCACCAGTGATATGTCCAGGCCCTACGAGCAGTACTTC
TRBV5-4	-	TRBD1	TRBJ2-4	CASSLPSGQGDIQYF	TGTGCCAGCAGCTTACCCTCGGGACAGGGTGACATTCAGTACTTC
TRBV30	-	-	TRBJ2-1	CAWSPSSTDNEQFF	TGTGCCTGGAGTCCTAGCAGCACCGACAATGAGCAGTTCTTC
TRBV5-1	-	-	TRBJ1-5	CASSGQYQPQHF	TGCGCCAGCAGTGGGCAGTATCAGCCCCAGCATTTT
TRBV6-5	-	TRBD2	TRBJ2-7	CASSYRPGGSYEQYF	TGTGCCAGCAGTTACCGGCCGGGGGGCTCCTACGAGCAGTACTTC
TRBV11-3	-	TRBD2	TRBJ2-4	CASSLAGRVIQYF	TGTGCCAGCAGCTTAGCAGGGAGGGTCATTCAGTACTTC
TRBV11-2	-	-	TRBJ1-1	CASSISGATEAFF	TGTGCCAGCAGCATATCAGGGGCCACTGAAGCTTTCTTT
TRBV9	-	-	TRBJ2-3	CASSKTEISTDTQYF	TGTGCCAGCAGTAAGACAGAGATTAGCACAGATACGCAGTATTTT
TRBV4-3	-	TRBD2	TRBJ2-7	CASSQIAGGLPYEQYF	TGCGCCAGCAGCCAAATAGCGGGGGGACTACCTTACGAGCAGTACTTC
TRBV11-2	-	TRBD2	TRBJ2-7	CASTERGVNYEQYF	TGTGCCAGCACCGAGCGGGGGGTAAACTACGAGCAGTACTTC
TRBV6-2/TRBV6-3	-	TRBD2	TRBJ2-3	CASSYAASGGEDTDTQYF	TGTGCCAGCAGTTATGCCGCTAGCGGGGGCGAAGACACAGATACGCAGTATTTT
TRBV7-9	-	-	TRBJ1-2	CASSTRGGRNGYTF	TGTGCCAGCAGCACCCGAGGGGGACGGAACGGCTACACCTTC
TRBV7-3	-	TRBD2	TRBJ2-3	CASSKPTSGGTDTQYF	TGTGCCAGCAGCAAACCCACTAGCGGGGGCACAGATACGCAGTATTTT
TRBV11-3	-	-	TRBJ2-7	CASSPTDSNYEQYF	TGTGCCAGCAGCCCAACGGACAGTAACTACGAGCAGTACTTC
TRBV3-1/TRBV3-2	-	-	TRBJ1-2	CASSQRVDGYTF	TGTGCCAGCAGCCAGAGGGTGGATGGCTACACCTTC
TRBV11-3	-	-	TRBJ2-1	CASSLVSGEQFF	TGTGCCAGCAGCTTAGTCAGCGGCGAGCAGTTCTTC